This T cell receptor (beta chain) was sequenced for a study of OX40 agonist ivuxolimab in advanced cancers. Across the whole study: A history of anti-PD-1, anti-PD-L1 or anti-CTLA-4 therapy was acceptable, and approximately 41% had some.

With regard to this clone: The antigen is undetermined.

Sequencing used immunoSEQ multiplex PCR; TCRdb keeps in-frame clones, though not all of them. This table has approximately 90,000 clones, about 89% appearing once. CDR3 size: 14 residues. Germline loops: CDR1 MNHNY, CDR2 SVGAGI (reference sequence). With 6 bases removed from V and 3 bases from J, the gap between germline ends came to 12 bases. Points from the study as a whole: At 0.1 to 3.0 mg/kg and by week 6, clonal expansion occurred in CD4+ and CD8+ blood T cells.

The sequence came from an adult with an advanced solid tumor such as melanoma, head and neck, liver or kidney cancer. The starting material was CD4+ or CD8+ T cells sorted from blood, obtained in a trial of the OX40 agonist ivuxolimab. The chain uses TRBV6-6 and TRBJ1-5; D gene ambiguous. This CDR3 reads CASRSELANQPQHF. As DNA, the CDR3 is TGTGCCAGCAGGTCGGAACTTGCCAATCAGCCCCAGCATTTT.